These 26 T cell receptor beta chains were all obtained from the same sample, sequenced in a study of blood T cell repertoires in COVID-19. Produced via immunoSEQ multiplex PCR; TCRdb's table is partial and in-frame only. The table records around 100,000 clones, about 85% of them present only once. Material: peripheral blood. Every receptor here comes from a woman in her fifties or sixties with COVID-19, enrolled during active disease.

The chain has TRBV11-2 and TRBJ2-3, with TRBD2 matching 8 bases. The CDR3 runs to 17 residues. Losses at the gene ends were 1 base for V and 0 bases for J; bases not matched to a gene: 6. Germline CDR1 and CDR2: SGHAT and FQNNGV. The CDR3 coding sequence is TGTGCCAGCAGCTTAGGTCCCACTAGCGGTAGCACAGATACGCAGTATTTT. As protein: CASSLGPTSGSTDTQYF.

In nucleotides, the CDR3 is TGCGCCAGCAGCCGCCCGGACAGGGTCACTGAAGCTTTCTTT. Amino acids: CASSRPDRVTEAFF. The chain carries TRBV4-1 and TRBJ1-1; 8 bases match TRBD1. Per germline, CDR1 MGHRA and CDR2 YSYEKL. CDR3 length equals 14 residues. With 4 bases clipped from V and 4 bases from J, the junction kept 5 bases outside the gene matches.

This clone was picked up one time. The V and J genes are TRBV28 and TRBJ1-3; D not certain. Germline V gene lookup returns CDR1 MDHEN and CDR2 SYDVKM. This CDR3 contains 17 residues. V was clipped by 3 bases and J by 4 bases, with 19 bases between them. The CDR3 region has the DNA TGTGCCAGCAGTTTTAGCGGGGTGGGAAAACAAGGAAACACCATATATTTT. This codes for CASSFSGVGKQGNTIYF.

This clone is classed as medium-sized (0.01 to 0.1%). The rearrangement links TRBV11-2 to TRBJ1-6; the match to TRBD1 covers 7 bases. Looked up from germline, CDR1 is SGHAT and CDR2 is FQNNGV. V shed 4 bases, J shed 7 bases, and the junction held 7 bases outside the gene matches. This CDR3 comprises 15 residues. This CDR3 is CASSWTDRKNSPLHF. CDR3 coding DNA: TGTGCCAGCAGCTGGACGGACAGGAAGAATTCACCCCTCCACTTT.

This chain links TRBV10-3 with TRBJ1-2, with 7 nucleotides matching TRBD1. Germline lookup yields CDR1 ENHRY and CDR2 SYGVKD. The CDR3 length is 15 residues. After removal of 9 bases from V and 0 bases from J, the junction contained 10 bases not matched to a gene. CDR3 protein: CAINPGQLSNYGYTF. The DNA of the CDR3 is TGTGCCATTAATCCGGGACAGCTATCTAACTATGGCTACACCTTC.

This rearrangement joins TRBV6-2 or TRBV6-3 to TRBJ2-7; D gene ambiguous. Trimming removed 7 bases at V and 0 bases at J, with 10 bases between. CDR1 and CDR2 from the germline V gene are MNHEY and SVGEGT. This CDR3 contains 13 residues. In nucleotides, the CDR3 is TGTGCCAGCACCCCCGAGAGCTCCTACGAGCAGTACTTC. Protein sequence: CASTPESSYEQYF.

V is TRBV19 and J is TRBJ1-5; 11 bases line up with TRBD1. CDR1 and CDR2 (germline): LNHDA, SQIVND (reference sequence). The CDR3 contains 16 residues. With V trimmed by 5 bases and J by 5 bases, 8 bases remained unmatched. This CDR3 reads CASSQDRGLIYQPQHF. Here the CDR3 DNA reads TGTGCCAGTAGTCAGGACAGGGGGCTTATCTATCAGCCCCAGCATTTT.

The gene calls are TRBV18 and TRBJ2-7, with 10 bases matching TRBD2. The CDR3 is 16 residues long. Losses at the gene ends were 2 bases for V and 4 bases for J; bases not matched to a gene: 8. Per the germline V gene, CDR1 is KGHSH and CDR2 is LQKENI. The chain's CDR3 is CASSPASGGAEYEQYF. The CDR3 DNA reads TGTGCCAGCTCACCAGCGAGCGGGGGGGCCGAGTACGAGCAGTACTTC.

The chain employs TRBV30 and TRBJ2-5; TRBD1 aligns across 7 bases. Looked up from germline, CDR1 is GTSNPN and CDR2 is SVGIG (reference sequence). Trimming removed 2 bases from V and 1 base from J; junction bases left unmatched: 7. CDR3 length equals 15 residues. CDR3 DNA: TGTGCCTGGAGTCGTAACGGACAGGTCCAAGAGACCCAGTACTTC. It encodes CAWSRNGQVQETQYF. Full variable domain (remainder filled in from reference TRBV30 and TRBJ2-5): SQTIHQWPATLVQPVGSPLSLECTVEGTSNPNLYWYRQAAGRGLQLLFYSVGIGQISSEVPQNLSASRPQDRQFILSSKKLLLSDSGFYLCAWSRNGQVQETQYFGPGTRLLVL.

V and J are TRBV12-3 or TRBV12-4 and TRBJ2-5; 8 bases fit TRBD1. The CDR3 length is 13 residues. V shed 5 bases and J 7 bases; nucleotides not matched to a gene: 6. The CDR3 sequence: CASSRQGLTTQYF. For the CDR3, the DNA is TGTGCCAGCAGTCGACAGGGGTTAACGACCCAGTACTTC.

This sequence joins TRBV20-1 and TRBJ1-2; no clear D. Germline CDR1 is DFQATT and CDR2 is SNEGSKA (reference sequence). Trimming shortened V by 3 bases and J by 4 bases, and 6 bases separated the two germline ends. This CDR3 is built from 11 residues. The CDR3 nucleotides read TGCAGTGCTAGCCCAGTCTATGGCTACACCTTC. Encoded protein: CSASPVYGYTF.

The chain carries TRBV10-1 and TRBJ2-5; a weak D match, TRBD2 (5 bases). V was pared by 3 bases and J by 9 bases, with 14 bases between. The CDR3 consists of 13 residues. CDR1 and CDR2 (germline): WNHNN, SYGVQD (reference sequence). The CDR3 reads CASSEGGGRSQYF. CDR3 sequence (DNA): TGCGCCAGCAGTGAAGGAGGCGGTAGGTCCCAGTACTTC.

The gene calls are TRBV5-4 and TRBJ2-6; 9 bases align to TRBD2. The CDR3 sequence is 18 residues long. The junction had 12 bases not matched to a gene; V was cut back by 6 bases and J by 2 bases. Germline V gene data show CDR1 as SGHNT and CDR2 as YYREEE (reference sequence). Written as DNA, the CDR3 is TGTGCCAGCAACAGAGAGGGCGGGGGGGCCGCTGGGGCCAACGTCCTGACTTTC. This encodes CASNREGGGAAGANVLTF.

The chain has TRBV18 and TRBJ1-1; the D is unclear. V shed 3 bases and J shed 4 bases, with 18 bases lying between them. There are 16 residues in the CDR3. Germline V gives CDR1 KGHSH, CDR2 LQKENI. This CDR3 reads CASSPRTLEVGTEAFF. The CDR3 DNA reads as TGTGCCAGCTCACCGCGAACATTGGAGGTGGGCACTGAAGCTTTCTTT.

The chain couples TRBV6-1 to TRBJ1-5; tentatively, D is TRBD1 (5 bases). V was cut by 1 base and J by 9 bases, with 10 bases left in between. Germline assignment: CDR1 MNHNS and CDR2 SASEGT. This CDR3 is 13 amino acids long. CDR3 in DNA: TGTGCCAGCAGTGAAGGGGGCTTTGGGCCCCAGCATTTT. Its protein product is CASSEGGFGPQHF.

The CDR3 loop reads CASSLLSGGATGELFF. Here the CDR3 DNA reads TGTGCCAGCAGCCTATTGAGCGGGGGGGCCACCGGGGAGCTGTTTTTT. The chain employs TRBV3-1 (or the pseudogene TRBV3-2) and TRBJ2-2; 10 positions agree with TRBD2. The V gene's germline CDR1 is LGHDT and CDR2 YNNKEL (reference sequence). Trimming cost V 4 bases and J 4 bases; bases outside gene matches: 6. This CDR3 region has 16 residues.

The chain is built from TRBV11-3 and TRBJ2-1; D remains ambiguous. Germline values: CDR1 SGHNT, CDR2 YENEEA. Trimming shortened V by 3 bases and J by 8 bases, and 5 bases separated the two germline ends. The CDR3 consists of 11 residues. This CDR3 reads CASSFIDEQFF. The CDR3 DNA reads as TGTGCCAGCAGCTTCATTGATGAGCAGTTCTTC.

The chain combines TRBV28 with TRBJ1-6; 10 nucleotides match TRBD1. V shed 5 bases, J shed 2 bases, and the junction held 6 bases outside the gene matches. CDR1 is MDHEN and CDR2 is SYDVKM in the germline V gene. The CDR3 totals 17 residues. As DNA, the CDR3 is TGTGCCAGCAGTCCCGGGGGACAGGGGACCTATAATTCACCCCTCCACTTT. Translated: CASSPGGQGTYNSPLHF.

J is TRBJ2-7 and V is TRBV6-1, with TRBD1 identical over 8 bases. The CDR3 runs 14 residues. CDR1 is MNHNS and CDR2 is SASEGT in the germline V gene. The junction had 4 bases not matched to a gene; V was cut back by 3 bases and J by 3 bases. CDR3 sequence reads: CASSDGQGLYEQYF. The CDR3 region has the DNA TGTGCCAGCAGTGACGGACAGGGACTCTACGAGCAGTACTTC.

This chain connects TRBV11-2 to TRBJ1-4, with no clear D. This CDR3 has 15 residues. The V end lost 5 bases, the J end lost 5 bases, and 15 bases lay between the germline ends. Germline lookup yields CDR1 SGHAT and CDR2 FQNNGV. Written as DNA, the CDR3 is TGTGCCAGCAGCCCCCGAGACGGGTGGAATGAAAAACTGTTTTTT. Translated: CASSPRDGWNEKLFF.

This chain uses TRBV7-8 with TRBJ1-2; D is perhaps TRBD1 (6 bases). The V end lost 5 bases, the J end lost 4 bases, and 11 bases lay between the germline ends. CDR1 and CDR2 from the germline V gene are SGHVS and FQNEAQ. The CDR3 extends over 13 amino acids. The CDR3 protein is CASSAGQTYGYTF. The CDR3 DNA sequence: TGTGCCAGCAGCGCTGGACAGACCTATGGCTACACCTTC.

The chain has TRBV7-9 and TRBJ1-5; D unclear. Per the germline V gene, CDR1 is SEHNR and CDR2 is FQNEAQ (reference sequence). CDR3 length: 19 amino acids. Between the trimmed V and J ends, which lost 1 base and 4 bases, there was a span of 23 bases. The CDR3 region is CASSLGPPYTSEGNQPQHF. The DNA of the CDR3 is TGTGCCAGCAGCTTAGGGCCCCCGTACACGTCGGAGGGTAATCAGCCCCAGCATTTT.

This chain joins TRBV23-1 and TRBJ2-2, with 9 bases matching TRBD1. TRBV23-1 is an open reading frame whose function is uncertain. The junction had 8 bases not matched to a gene; V was cut back by 4 bases and J by 5 bases. The CDR3 has 16 amino acids. The CDR3 region is CASSLPGQGPTGELFF. CDR3 in DNA: TGCGCCAGCAGTCTTCCGGGACAGGGTCCAACCGGGGAGCTGTTTTTT.

The chain links TRBV13 to TRBJ2-2; D might be TRBD1 (5 bases). The CDR3 sequence is 17 residues long. Germline-derived CDR1 and CDR2 are PRHDT and FYEKMQ (reference sequence). V was pared by 5 bases and J by 1 base, with 17 bases between. The CDR3 sequence is CASSTGVLQVNTGELFF. CDR3 nucleotides: TGTGCCAGCAGCACTGGGGTGCTACAGGTGAACACCGGGGAGCTGTTTTTT.

V is TRBV3-1 (or the pseudogene TRBV3-2) and J is TRBJ1-3; D gene uncertain. Trimming cost V 0 bases and J 6 bases, with 15 bases left between them. CDR3 length: 16 amino acids. Germline loops: CDR1 LGHDT, CDR2 YNNKEL (reference sequence). CDR3 sequence reads: CASSQDFADYINTIYF. CDR3 DNA sequence: TGTGCCAGCAGCCAAGATTTCGCAGACTATATAAACACCATATATTTT.

As DNA, the CDR3 is TGTGCCAGCAGCCAAGCGCAGAATAACTATGGCTACACCTTC. Residues: CASSQAQNNYGYTF. V gene TRBV3-1 (or the pseudogene TRBV3-2) combines with J gene TRBJ1-2; D is uncertain. Germline V gene data show CDR1 as LGHDT and CDR2 as YNNKEL (reference sequence). The CDR3 extends over 14 amino acids. The V and J ends lost 1 base and 1 base respectively, with 7 bases between them.